This passage covers 10 T cell receptor beta chains from one sample sequenced in a study of ipilimumab plus nivolumab after autologous stem cell transplantation listed by TCRdb under 2021. Library construction relied on the immunoSEQ multiplex PCR assay. Here the immuneACCESS table is served through TCRdb, limited to in-frame sequences with V and J called. Missing clones are a known gap in these copies; in checked studies unresolved V genes cover under half, and the rest lacks a known reason. The sample table lists about 9,400 clones, about 67% of them with a count of one. Approximately 16% of the sample rests with the top ten. The specimen was PBMCs, collected in a trial of ipilimumab plus nivolumab as post-transplant consolidation. The receptors were gathered from a female donor with multiple myeloma.

J is TRBJ2-5 and V is TRBV28; no definite D call. The V gene's germline CDR1 is MDHEN and CDR2 SYDVKM. The CDR3 covers 13 residues. V was pared by 6 bases and J by 2 bases, with 10 bases between. The CDR3 DNA reads as TGTGCCAGCAGGAGGCCAGGTCAAGAGACCCAGTACTTC. Protein: CASRRPGQETQYF.

The gene calls are TRBV6-5 and TRBJ1-2; D is ambiguous. This CDR3 is 13 amino acids long. The germline CDR1 and CDR2 sequences are MNHEY and SVGAGI. Trimming pared 0 bases from V and 5 bases from J, leaving 7 bases between. The CDR3 reads CASSYSIGYGYTF. The CDR3 region has the DNA TGTGCCAGCAGTTACTCGATTGGGTATGGCTACACCTTC.

The V and J genes are TRBV9 and TRBJ1-2; a possible D gene is TRBD1 (5 bases). This CDR3 is built from 17 residues. V was cut by 2 bases and J by 3 bases, with 20 bases left in between. Germline V gene data show CDR1 as SGDLS and CDR2 as YYNGEE. The CDR3 nucleotides are TGTGCCAGCAGCGTTGCCGGGACGACGATTCCTCACTATGGCTACACCTTC. Encoded protein: CASSVAGTTIPHYGYTF. Combining the CDR3 with reference TRBV9 and TRBJ1-2 gives the whole variable domain DSGVTQTPKHLITATGQRVTLRCSPRSGDLSVYWYQQSLDQGLQFLIQYYNGEERAKGNILERFSAQQFPDLHSELNLSSLELGDSALYFCASSVAGTTIPHYGYTFGSGTRLTVV.

This clone came up a few times. The rearrangement links TRBV27 to TRBJ2-3; weak D call: TRBD2 (5 bases). Per germline, CDR1 MNHEY and CDR2 SMNVEV (reference sequence). V was shortened by 6 bases and J by 5 bases, with 12 bases between the two germline ends. The CDR3 runs 13 residues. CDR3 bases: TGTGCCAGCAGCCACCCTGGAGGAGATACGCAGTATTTT. Protein product: CASSHPGGDTQYF.

In its sample, this clone was seen once. This chain connects TRBV5-1 to TRBJ1-1; D gene ambiguous. Germline lookup yields CDR1 SGHRS and CDR2 YFSETQ. Deletions cut 2 bases from V and 3 bases from J, with 11 bases between. This CDR3 region has 14 residues. In DNA, the CDR3 is TGCGCCAGCAGCTTAAGCGGGCAGTACACTGAAGCTTTCTTT. Protein sequence: CASSLSGQYTEAFF. Variable domain in full (rest from reference TRBV5-1 and TRBJ1-1): KAGVTQTPRYLIKTRGQQVTLSCSPISGHRSVSWYQQTPGQGLQFLFEYFSETQRNKGNFPGRFSGRQFSNSRSEMNVSTLELGDSALYLCASSLSGQYTEAFFGQGTRLTVV.

This chain uses TRBV19 with TRBJ1-5; 8 nucleotides line up with TRBD1. The CDR3 is 14 residues long. In germline, CDR1 is LNHDA, CDR2 SQIVND (reference sequence). V shed 5 bases and J 2 bases; nucleotides not matched to a gene: 2. The CDR3 loop reads CASSPTGGNQPQHF. The CDR3 DNA reads as TGTGCCAGTAGTCCGACAGGGGGCAATCAGCCCCAGCATTTT.

The V call is TRBV11-3, the J call TRBJ2-7, with TRBD1 matching over 7 bases. There are 13 residues in the CDR3. V lost 5 bases and J lost 11; bases outside the gene matches: 12. The germline CDR1 and CDR2 sequences are SGHNT and YENEEA. CDR3 amino acids: CASSASLGQAEYF. Here the CDR3 DNA reads TGTGCCAGCAGCGCGAGCCTCGGACAGGCAGAGTACTTC.

The gene calls are TRBV5-4 and TRBJ2-5; 11 nucleotides align to TRBD1. CDR3 length equals 16 residues. V was pared by 4 bases and J by 5 bases, with 10 bases of the junction left unmatched. Germline loops: CDR1 SGHNT, CDR2 YYREEE (reference sequence). The DNA of the CDR3 is TGTGCCAGCAGCAACCGGGACAGGGGGAGTTCTGAGACCCAGTACTTC. Residues: CASSNRDRGSSETQYF.

The V gene is TRBV15, the J gene TRBJ2-3; TRBD1 agrees at 7 bases. This CDR3 comprises 17 residues. The V and J ends lost 2 bases and 0 bases, in that order; junction bases with no gene match: 8. Per germline, CDR1 LNHNV and CDR2 YYDKDF (reference sequence). This CDR3 is CATSRRTTGSSTDTQYF. The CDR3 region has the DNA TGTGCCACCAGCAGACGAACGACAGGGTCTAGCACAGATACGCAGTATTTT.

This clone was detected a few times. The genes are TRBV27 and TRBJ2-1; TRBD1 is a possible D gene (7 bases). The CDR3 has 16 amino acids. The germline V and J ends were trimmed by 6 bases and 3 bases, with 18 bases remaining between them. In germline, CDR1 is MNHEY, CDR2 SMNVEV (reference sequence). Here the CDR3 DNA reads TGTGCCAGCAGATCAACAGGGGAGGATTTCTACAATGAGCAGTTCTTC. Translation: CASRSTGEDFYNEQFF.